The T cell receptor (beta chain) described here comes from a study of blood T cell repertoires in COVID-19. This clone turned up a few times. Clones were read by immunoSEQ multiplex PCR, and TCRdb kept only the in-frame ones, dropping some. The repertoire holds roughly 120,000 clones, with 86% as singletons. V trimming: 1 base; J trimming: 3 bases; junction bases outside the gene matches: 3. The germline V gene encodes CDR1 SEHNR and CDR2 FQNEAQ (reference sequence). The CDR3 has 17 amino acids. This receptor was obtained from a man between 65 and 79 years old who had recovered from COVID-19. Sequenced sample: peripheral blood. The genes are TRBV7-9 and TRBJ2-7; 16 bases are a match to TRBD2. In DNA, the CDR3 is TGTGCCAGCAGCTTAGGGGGGACTAGCGGGAGGGTCTACGAGCAGTACTTC. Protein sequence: CASSLGGTSGRVYEQYF.